This T cell receptor (beta chain) comes out of a study of T cells in Graves' hyperthyroidism and ophthalmopathy. Across the whole study: Before any treatment, at initial diagnosis, peripheral blood was collected.

PBMCs were sourced from less than 13 ml fresh peripheral blood. Germline loops: CDR1 MNHNS, CDR2 SASEGT. This CDR3 has 16 amino acids. Trimming stripped 1 base from V and 2 bases from J, with 12 bases between. The table lists this clonotype with many counts. Its specificity is not known. Amplification of TCR beta CDR3 regions was performed using RNA transcripts as template. With the HTBI primer set, the TCR CDR3 went through a first round of RT-PCR. TCRdb analysed the multiplex PCR reads with MiXCR anew, one entry per CDR3 protein. The table lists about 270,000 distinct CDR3 sequences, about 25% of them singletons, with approximately 30% in the top ten. Study-wide points: Before onset, by a median of around 6.4 months, the model predicted ophthalmopathy. Blood held most thyroid clonotypes expanded above 0.001 frequency.

This receptor was taken from a man aged 35 to 55 with Graves' hyperthyroidism that later progressed to Graves' ophthalmopathy. V is TRBV6-1 and J is TRBJ1-5; D not resolved. Sequencing was performed on blood. The CDR3 coding sequence is TGTGCCAGCAGTGAAGGCCATATTGCGGGCAATCAGCCCCAGCATTTT. It specifies CASSEGHIAGNQPQHF.